This TCR beta chain was documented in a study of persistence of HIV-infected CD4 T cells. The libraries were made with immunoSEQ version 4 in survey mode. Some clones are missing from TCRdb's copy, which holds only in-frame ones; the method was immunoSEQ multiplex PCR. Among about 45,000 clones listed, roughly 90% were seen once. Anti-CD3/anti-CD28 beads served as a nonspecific positive control stimulus. Sorting selected CD4+ T cells upregulating both CD40 ligand and CD69. Stimulated PBMCs had first been depleted of CD8+ T cells. CD8-depleted PBMCs were stimulated less than 20 hours with anti-CD28/CD49d costimulation, CD40-blocking antibody and enfuvirtide. Study-wide points: CMV- and Gag-responding cells had lower TCRbeta richness than CD3/CD28-responding cells. TCR analyses could not target the rare provirus-carrying CMV-responding cells.

For this clone: Its antigen is still unknown.

The TCR originated in an adult man with HIV who was CMV-seropositive. The input for sequencing was CD4+ T cells sorted from PBMCs after approximately 19-hour stimulation, taken from a patient who received antiretroviral therapy.

The CDR3 DNA sequence: TGTGCCAGCAGCCCCGGGGACAGGGGAAAGGAAAAACTGTTTTTT. The encoded protein is CASSPGDRGKEKLFF. The chain is built from TRBV7-9 and TRBJ1-4; 10 nucleotides agree with TRBD1. Germline lookup yields CDR1 SEHNR and CDR2 FQNEAQ (reference sequence). The V gene end was trimmed by 5 bases and the J gene end by 8 bases; junction bases not matched to a gene: 8. This CDR3 has 15 residues.